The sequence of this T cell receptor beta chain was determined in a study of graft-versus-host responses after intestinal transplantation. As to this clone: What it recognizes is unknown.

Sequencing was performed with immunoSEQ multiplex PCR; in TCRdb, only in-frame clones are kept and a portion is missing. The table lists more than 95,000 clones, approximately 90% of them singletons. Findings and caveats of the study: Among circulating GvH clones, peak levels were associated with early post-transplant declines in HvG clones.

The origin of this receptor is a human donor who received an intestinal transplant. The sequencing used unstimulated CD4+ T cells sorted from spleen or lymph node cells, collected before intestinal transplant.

In DNA form, the CDR3 reads TGTGCCACCGACCCCTCAAACGGGGAGCAGTACTTC. Translating it yields CATDPSNGEQYF. The chain joins TRBV10-3 to TRBJ2-7, with unresolved D. Trimming left V 10 bases short and J 7 bases short, with 17 bases between. This CDR3 contains 12 residues. The germline V gene encodes CDR1 ENHRY and CDR2 SYGVKD.